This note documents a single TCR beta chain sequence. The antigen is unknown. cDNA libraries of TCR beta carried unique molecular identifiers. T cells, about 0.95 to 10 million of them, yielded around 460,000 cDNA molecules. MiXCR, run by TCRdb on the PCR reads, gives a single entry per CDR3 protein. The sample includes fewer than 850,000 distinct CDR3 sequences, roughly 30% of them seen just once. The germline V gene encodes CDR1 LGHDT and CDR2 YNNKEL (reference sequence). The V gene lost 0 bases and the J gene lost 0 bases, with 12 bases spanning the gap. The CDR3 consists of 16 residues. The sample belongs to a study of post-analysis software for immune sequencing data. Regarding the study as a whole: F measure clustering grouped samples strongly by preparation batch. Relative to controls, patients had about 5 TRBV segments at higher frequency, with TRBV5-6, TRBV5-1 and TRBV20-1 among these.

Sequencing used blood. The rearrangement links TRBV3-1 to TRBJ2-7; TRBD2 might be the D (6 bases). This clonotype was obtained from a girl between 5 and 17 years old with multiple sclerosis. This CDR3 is CASSQDPGLNSYEQYF. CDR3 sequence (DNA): TGTGCCAGCAGCCAAGACCCGGGACTGAACTCCTACGAGCAGTACTTC.